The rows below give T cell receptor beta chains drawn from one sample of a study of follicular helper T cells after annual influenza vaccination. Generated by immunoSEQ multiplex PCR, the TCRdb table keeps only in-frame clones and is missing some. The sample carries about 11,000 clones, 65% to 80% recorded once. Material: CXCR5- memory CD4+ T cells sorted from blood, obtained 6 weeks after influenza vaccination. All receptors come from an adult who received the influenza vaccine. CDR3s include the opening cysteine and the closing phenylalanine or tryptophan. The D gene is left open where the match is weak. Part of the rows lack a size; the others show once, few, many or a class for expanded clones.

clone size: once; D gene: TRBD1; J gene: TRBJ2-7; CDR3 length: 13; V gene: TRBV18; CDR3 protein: CASSGDRSYEQYF; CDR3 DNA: TGTGCCAGCTCCGGGGACAGGAGCTACGAGCAGTACTTC
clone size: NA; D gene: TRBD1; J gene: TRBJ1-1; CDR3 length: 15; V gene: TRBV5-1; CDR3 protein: CASSHRDRGQTEAFF; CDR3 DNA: TGCGCCAGCAGCCACCGGGACAGGGGGCAGACTGAAGCTTTCTTT
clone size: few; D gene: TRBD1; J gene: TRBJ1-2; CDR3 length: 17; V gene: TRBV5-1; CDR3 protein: CASSVGTGLNLNYGYTF; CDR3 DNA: TGCGCCAGCAGCGTCGGGACAGGGTTGAACCTTAACTATGGCTACACCTTC
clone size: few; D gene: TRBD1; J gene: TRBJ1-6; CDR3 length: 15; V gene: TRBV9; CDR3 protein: CASSVRGRGNSPLHF; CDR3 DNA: TGTGCCAGCAGCGTCAGGGGGCGAGGGAATTCACCCCTCCACTTT
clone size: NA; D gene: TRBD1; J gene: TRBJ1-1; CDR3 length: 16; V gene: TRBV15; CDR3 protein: CATSGLQGAWDTEAFF; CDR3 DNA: TGTGCCACCAGCGGATTACAGGGGGCCTGGGATACTGAAGCTTTCTTT
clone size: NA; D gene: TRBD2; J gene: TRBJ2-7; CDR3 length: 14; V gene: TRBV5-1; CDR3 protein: CASSLVAGAYEQYF; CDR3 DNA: TGCGCCAGCAGCTTGGTTGCGGGGGCCTACGAGCAGTACTTC
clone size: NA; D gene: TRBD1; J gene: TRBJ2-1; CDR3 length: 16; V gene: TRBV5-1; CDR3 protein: CASSLGDRGTYNEQFF; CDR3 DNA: TGCGCCAGCAGCTTGGGGGACAGGGGAACCTACAATGAGCAGTTCTTC
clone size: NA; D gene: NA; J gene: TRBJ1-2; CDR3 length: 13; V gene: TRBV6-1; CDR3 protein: CASSSQRNYGYTF; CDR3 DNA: TGTGCCAGCAGTTCCCAGAGAAACTATGGCTACACCTTC
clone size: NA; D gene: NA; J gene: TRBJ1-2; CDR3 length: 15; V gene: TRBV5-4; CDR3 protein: CASSLAGMRNYGYTF; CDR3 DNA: TGTGCCAGCAGCTTGGCAGGGATGCGCAACTATGGCTACACCTTC
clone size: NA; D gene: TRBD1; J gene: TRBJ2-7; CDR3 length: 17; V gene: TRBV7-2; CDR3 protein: CASSLVGRGQGSYEQYF; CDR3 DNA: TGTGCCAGCAGCTTAGTTGGCAGGGGACAGGGCTCTTACGAGCAGTACTTC
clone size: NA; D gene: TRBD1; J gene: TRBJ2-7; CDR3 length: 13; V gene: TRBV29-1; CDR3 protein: CSVEGSDRSPQYF; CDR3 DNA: TGCAGCGTTGAAGGTTCGGACAGGTCCCCTCAGTACTTC
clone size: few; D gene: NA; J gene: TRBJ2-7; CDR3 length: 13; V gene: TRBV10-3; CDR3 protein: CAISAGTSYEQYF; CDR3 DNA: TGTGCCATCAGTGCAGGGACCTCCTACGAGCAGTACTTC
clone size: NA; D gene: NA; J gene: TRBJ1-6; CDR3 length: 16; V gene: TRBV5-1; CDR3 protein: CASKWGATSYNSPLHF; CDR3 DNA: TGCGCCAGCAAATGGGGGGCAACCTCCTATAATTCACCCCTCCACTTT
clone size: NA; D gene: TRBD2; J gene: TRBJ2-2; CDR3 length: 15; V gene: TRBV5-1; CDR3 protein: CASSLLAGNTGELFF; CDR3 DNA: TGCGCCAGCAGCTTACTAGCGGGGAACACCGGGGAGCTGTTTTTT
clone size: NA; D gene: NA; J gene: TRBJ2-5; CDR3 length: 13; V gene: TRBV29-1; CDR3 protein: CSASGPWGETQYF; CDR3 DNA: TGCAGCGCCTCGGGACCTTGGGGAGAGACCCAGTACTTC
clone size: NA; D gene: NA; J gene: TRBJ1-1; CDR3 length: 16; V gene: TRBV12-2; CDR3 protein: CASRLPSGVWSTEAFF; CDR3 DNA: TGTGCAAGTCGCTTACCGAGCGGGGTGTGGAGCACTGAAGCTTTCTTT
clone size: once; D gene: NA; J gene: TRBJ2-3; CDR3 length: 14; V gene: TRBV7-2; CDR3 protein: CASRGGGSTDTQYF; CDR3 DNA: TGTGCCAGCAGAGGGGGGGGGAGCACAGATACGCAGTATTTT
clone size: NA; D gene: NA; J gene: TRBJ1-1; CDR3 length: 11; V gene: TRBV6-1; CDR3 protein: CASSDFRVAFF; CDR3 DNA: TGTGCCAGCAGTGATTTCAGGGTGGCTTTCTTT
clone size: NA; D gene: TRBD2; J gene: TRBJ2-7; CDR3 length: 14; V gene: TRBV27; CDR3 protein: CASTLAGGNHEQYF; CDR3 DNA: TGTGCCAGCACCCTAGCGGGGGGGAATCACGAGCAGTACTTC
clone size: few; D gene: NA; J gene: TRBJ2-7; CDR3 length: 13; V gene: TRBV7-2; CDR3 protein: CASSLWGAREQYF; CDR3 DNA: TGTGCCAGCAGCTTATGGGGGGCCCGGGAGCAGTACTTC
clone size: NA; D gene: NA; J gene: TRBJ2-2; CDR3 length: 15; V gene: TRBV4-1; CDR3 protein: CASKPGASYTGELFF; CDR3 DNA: TGCGCCAGCAAGCCAGGGGCGTCGTACACCGGGGAGCTGTTTTTT
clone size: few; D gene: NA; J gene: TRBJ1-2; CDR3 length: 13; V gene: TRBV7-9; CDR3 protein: CASSSGGRGRYTF; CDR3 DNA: TGTGCCAGCAGCTCAGGCGGCAGGGGAAGGTACACCTTC
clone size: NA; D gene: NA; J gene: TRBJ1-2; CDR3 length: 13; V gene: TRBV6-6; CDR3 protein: CASTYRQNYGYTF; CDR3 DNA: TGTGCCAGCACTTACCGGCAGAACTATGGCTACACCTTC
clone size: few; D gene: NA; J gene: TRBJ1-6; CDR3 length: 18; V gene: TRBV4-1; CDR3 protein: CASSQDPPPRRDGSPLHF; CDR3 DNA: TGCGCCAGCAGCCAAGATCCCCCCCCACGCAGGGATGGTTCACCCCTCCACTTT
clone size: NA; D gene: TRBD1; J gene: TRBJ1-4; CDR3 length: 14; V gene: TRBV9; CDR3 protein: CASSAGQLREKLFF; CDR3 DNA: TGTGCCAGCAGCGCGGGACAGCTGCGTGAAAAACTGTTTTTT
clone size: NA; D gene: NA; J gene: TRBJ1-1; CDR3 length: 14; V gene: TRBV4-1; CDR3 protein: CASRGVLRGTEAFF; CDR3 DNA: TGCGCCAGCCGCGGTGTCCTGCGGGGCACTGAAGCTTTCTTT
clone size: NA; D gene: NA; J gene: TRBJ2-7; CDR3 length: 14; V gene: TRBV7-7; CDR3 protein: CASSLAPGSYEQYF; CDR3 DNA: TGTGCCAGCAGCTTAGCCCCCGGATCCTACGAGCAGTACTTC
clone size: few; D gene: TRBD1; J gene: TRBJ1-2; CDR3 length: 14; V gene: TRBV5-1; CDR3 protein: CASSVTGDHYGYTF; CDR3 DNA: TGCGCCAGCAGCGTCACAGGGGACCACTATGGCTACACCTTC
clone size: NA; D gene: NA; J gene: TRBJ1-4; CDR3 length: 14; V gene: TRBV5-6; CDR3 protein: CASSLQGQREKLFF; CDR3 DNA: TGTGCCAGCAGCTTACAGGGCCAGAGGGAAAAACTGTTTTTT
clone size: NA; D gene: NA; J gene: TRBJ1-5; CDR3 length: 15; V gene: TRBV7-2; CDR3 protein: CASSSRIQFNQPQHF; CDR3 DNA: TGTGCCAGCAGCTCCAGGATACAATTCAATCAGCCCCAGCATTTT
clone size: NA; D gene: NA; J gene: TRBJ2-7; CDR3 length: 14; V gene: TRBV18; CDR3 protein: CASSPPWDSYEQYF; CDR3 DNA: TGTGCCAGCTCACCACCATGGGATTCCTACGAGCAGTACTTC
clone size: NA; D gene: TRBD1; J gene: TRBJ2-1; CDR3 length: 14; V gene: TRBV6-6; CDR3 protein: CASSYLGTGGQQFF; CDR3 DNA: TGTGCCAGCAGTTACTTGGGGACAGGGGGCCAGCAGTTCTTC